This TCR beta chain was recorded in a study of vaccination effects on CD4 cells after COVID-19. Across the whole study: Each person got two doses of an mRNA SARS-CoV-2 vaccine, BNT162b2 or mRNA-1273.

This clone was observed a single time. What it binds is unknown. Within the ViraFEST assay, antigen-specific CD4+ T cells underwent expansion with viral peptide pools prior to sequencing. With approximately 9 days of culture completed, CD4+ T cells were isolated. People in the vaccine group had not been infected with SARS-CoV-2 before, and their nucleocapsid antibodies were negative. Trimming pared 0 bases from V and 7 bases from J, leaving 15 bases between. Germline V CDR1 and CDR2: LGHNA, YSLEER. The CDR3 totals 16 residues. TCRdb's copy holds only in-frame clones and misses some; the assay was immunoSEQ multiplex PCR. The table includes about 63,000 clones, approximately 75% detected once.

V and J are TRBV4-3 and TRBJ1-4; D remains unclear. Sequences were derived from CD4+ T cells from PBMCs cultured with HCoV-OC43 spike peptides, sampled before COVID-19 vaccination. Subset of the sample: HCoV-OC43 spike overlapping peptide pool stimulation. The receptor was isolated from a human donor who received a COVID-19 vaccine. The CDR3 DNA sequence: TGCGCCAGCAGCCAAGATTCTGTACCTGCGGGTGAAAAACTGTTTTTT. This codes for CASSQDSVPAGEKLFF.